The table lists the clone carrying this TCR beta chain with a count of one. Other nucleotide sequences in the sample specify the same CDR3. The data belong to a study of shared clonotypes between healthy human individuals. The ends lost 6 bases at V and 0 bases at J; junction bases unmatched: 4. This CDR3 region has 15 residues. Germline lookup yields CDR1 MNHEY and CDR2 SVGAGI. Replicate PCRs from sorted subsets contained around 190 ng DNA, which is around 30,000 T cell genomes. Libraries were prepared by immunoSEQ multiplex PCR; TCRdb keeps only in-frame clonotypes and omits some of them. The sample holds over 2 million clones, 85% to 95% seen once. All participating donors were Caucasian adults from Nashville, Tennessee. The split of CD4+ cells yielded CD45RA+ naive and CD45RA-negative memory subsets.

This clonotype was sampled from a man aged 18 to 30 in good health. Some clones in this sample may be carry-over from other donors' samples. The chain recombines TRBV6-5 with TRBJ2-2, with 7 bases fitting TRBD1. Material for sequencing was naive CD4+ T cells from PBMCs. Subset of the sample: CD45RA+ positively selected. CDR3 region: CASRRQGANTGELFF. The CDR3 region has the DNA TGTGCCAGCAGACGACAGGGCGCGAACACCGGGGAGCTGTTTTTT.